This entry concerns a single T cell receptor beta chain. The antigen is not known. The data were obtained in a study of T cell responses to AZD1222 COVID-19 vaccine. Study summary: Whether given at about 4 or about 12 weeks, second doses were pooled.

Regarding the study as a whole: In a largely white British group with more females than males, clonal diversity was possibly underestimated. Scientists sampled the repertoires only once the peak T cell response had passed.

Method: immunoSEQ multiplex PCR; TCRdb's copy keeps in-frame clones and lacks some. The repertoire holds 95,000 to 100,000 clones, approximately 84% seen once, with approximately 16% in the top ten. CDR1 is SNHLY, CDR2 FYNNEI, per germline. There are 18 residues in the CDR3. The V gene end was trimmed by 4 bases and the J gene end by 0 bases; junction bases not matched to a gene: 12. The source was peripheral blood, collected on day 0 of AZD1222 vaccination. The receptor was isolated from an adult in good health. The chain combines TRBV2 with TRBJ2-3; TRBD2 matches 8 bases. The CDR3 DNA reads as TGTGCCAGCAGTGTACTTAAAGGAGCGGGAGAGAGCACAGATACGCAGTATTTT. Its translation is CASSVLKGAGESTDTQYF.